These T cell receptor beta chains were read from a single sample in a study of blood T cell repertoires in COVID-19. TCRdb's copy holds only in-frame clones and misses some; the assay was immunoSEQ multiplex PCR. There are 72,000 or so clones in the sample; approximately 89% occur only once, and roughly 5.9% lies in the top ten. Sequencing was carried out using peripheral blood. The receptor set was obtained from a man aged 50-60 years with active COVID-19. CDR3s include the opening cysteine and the closing phenylalanine or tryptophan.

TRBV5-4,TRBJ2-3,CASSLSSDTQYF
TRBV6-5,TRBJ1-6,CASSSGTGVNSPLHF
TRBV18,TRBJ2-1,CASSRAGSYNEQFF
TRBV6-6,TRBJ1-5,CASSYPGGGQPQHF
TRBV4-1,TRBJ2-7,CASSPNGNRRQYF
TRBV5-4,TRBJ2-5,CASSPTMTGEETQYF
TRBV5-1,TRBJ2-7,CASSLNAGTSSYEQYF
TRBV19,TRBJ2-3,CASRPDRGNLDTQYF
TRBV6-5,TRBJ1-2,CASSYTTGASYGYTF
TRBV7-9,TRBJ2-5,CASSFGTSGLQETQYF
TRBV6-5,TRBJ2-6,CATISSGANVLTF